The 14 T cell receptor beta chains below were found in one sample sequenced in a study of blood T cells in healthy people across ages. A second roughly 6 to 11 cycle PCR used barcoded and J-beta primers. TCRdb processed the 5' RACE reads anew with MiXCR; each CDR3 protein has one entry. The top ten clones hold more than 8.5% of a sample with 750,000 to 950,000 distinct CDR3 sequences, about 27% of them seen once. These sequences were also reported in another study, on T cells of mothers and their children.

The sample taken for sequencing was blood. These receptors were collected from a woman between 40 and 55 years old in good health.

This clonotype was counted only a few times. A much bigger clone sits one base away, suggesting this may be a read error. V is TRBV20-1 and J is TRBJ2-1, with unresolved D. The CDR3 is made up of 14 amino acids. CDR1 is DFQATT and CDR2 is SNEGSKA in the germline V gene (reference sequence). DNA of the CDR3: TGCAGTGCTGGAGATCTCCGAAAGGGTCGGGAGCAGTTCTTC. Amino acids: CSAGDLRKGREQFF.

About this clonotype: A much larger clone sits a single nucleotide away, making a read error possible. The chain is built from TRBV20-1 and TRBJ2-1; 8 nucleotides line up with TRBD2. The assigned J gene may be wrong: the sequence end matches TRBJ2-7 better. From germline, CDR1 is DFQATT and CDR2 SNEGSKA (reference sequence). The CDR3 is made up of 17 amino acids. The CDR3 DNA is TGCAGTGCTAGAGATCAAGGCGGGGGGAGCTCCTACAATGAGCAGTACTTC. Its protein is CSARDQGGGSSYNEQYF.

V usage is TRBV12-3 or TRBV12-4 and J usage is TRBJ1-5, with TRBD1 matching 9 bases. Trimming cost V 7 bases and J 3 bases; bases outside gene matches: 13. The CDR3 runs 17 residues. The CDR3 region is CASIHRLGQGSNQPQHF. CDR3 coding DNA: TGTGCCAGCATCCATAGGTTGGGACAGGGTTCCAATCAGCCCCAGCATTTT.

This clonotype was found a few times. The rearrangement joins TRBV6-1 to TRBJ1-5; the D is unclear. From germline, CDR1 is MNHNS and CDR2 SASEGT. The CDR3 has 12 residues. V lost 8 bases and J lost 0, with 5 bases in between. CDR3 loop: CASCTSNQPQHF. CDR3 nucleotides: TGTGCCAGCTGTACTAGCAATCAGCCCCAGCATTTT.

The sample holds a few counts of this clonotype. V usage is TRBV5-1 and J usage is TRBJ2-1; D remains ambiguous. The CDR3 runs to 12 residues. The germline CDR1 and CDR2 sequences are SGHRS and YFSETQ. Trimming cost V 6 bases and J 4 bases, with 8 bases left between them. This CDR3 is CASKDMYNEQFF. As DNA, the CDR3 is TGCGCCAGCAAAGACATGTACAATGAGCAGTTCTTC.

The table lists this clonotype with a few counts. The chain couples TRBV2 to TRBJ2-1; 13 bases are a match to TRBD2. Germline lookup yields CDR1 SNHLY and CDR2 FYNNEI. The CDR3 is 15 amino acids. Trimming cost V 7 bases and J 7 bases; bases outside gene matches: 7. The CDR3 DNA follows: TGTGCCAGCAAGTCCGGGACTAGCGGGGAGAATGAGCAGTTCTTC. It codes for CASKSGTSGENEQFF. The full variable domain, rest sourced from reference TRBV2 and TRBJ2-1, is EPEVTQTPSHQVTQMGQEVILRCVPISNHLYFYWYRQILGQKVEFLVSFYNNEISEKSEIFDDQFSVERPDGSNFTLKIRSTKLEDSAMYFCASKSGTSGENEQFFGPGTRLTVL.

V and J are TRBV20-1 and TRBJ2-7; D remains unclear. The CDR3 consists of 14 residues. V lost 5 bases and J lost 10, with 24 bases in between. CDR1 is DFQATT, CDR2 SNEGSKA, per germline (reference sequence). The CDR3 DNA is TGCAGTGCTGGAATTTTGAAGTACCAAGAGACCCAGTACGTC. It yields the protein CSAGILKYQETQYV.

The chain recombines TRBV25-1 with TRBJ1-2, with D unclear. In germline, CDR1 is MGHDK, CDR2 SYGVNS. The CDR3 has 15 amino acids. Trimming took 1 base from V and 8 from J, leaving 17 bases between them. The CDR3 sequence is CASSESPGITSGYTF. The CDR3 coding sequence is TGTGCCAGCAGTGAATCTCCAGGAATTACCTCGGGCTACACCTTC.

A few counts support this clonotype. A much larger clonotype is one base distant, so this may be a read error. This chain joins TRBV12-3 or TRBV12-4 and TRBJ2-7; D could derive from TRBD1 or TRBD2 (6 bases each). V was clipped by 6 bases and J by 0 bases, with 12 bases between them. CDR3 length: 14 residues. The CDR3 bases are TGTGCCAGCAGGGAGGGACACAGCTCCTACGAGCAGTACTTC. Its translation: CASREGHSSYEQYF.

This clonotype has a handful of counts. V gene TRBV7-6 combines with J gene TRBJ2-3; TRBD1 is a possible D gene (5 bases). Germline V gene sequence: CDR1 SGHVS, CDR2 FNYEAQ. The CDR3 runs 14 residues. Trimming left V 5 bases short and J 4 bases short, with 13 bases between. The chain's CDR3 is CASSRPGQADTQYF. The CDR3, as DNA: TGTGCCAGCAGCCGCCCCGGACAAGCAGATACGCAGTATTTT.

The chain combines TRBV9 with TRBJ1-5; D not resolved. The germline V gene encodes CDR1 SGDLS and CDR2 YYNGEE. The length of the CDR3 is 13 residues. V lost 0 bases and J 6 bases, leaving 7 bases between the germline ends. The CDR3 region has the DNA TGTGCCAGCAGCGTAGGAGAGGCTCAGCCCCAGCATTTT. It yields the protein CASSVGEAQPQHF.

This clonotype was observed at least ten times. The rearrangement joins TRBV6-1 to TRBJ2-7, with 7 bases aligning to TRBD1. This CDR3 spans 13 amino acids. The junction had 9 bases not matched to a gene; V was cut back by 10 bases and J by 3 bases. CDR1 MNHNS and CDR2 SASEGT come from the germline V gene. CDR3 DNA: TGTGCCATCGGGACAGACCCTAGCTACGAGCAGTACTTC. This translates into CAIGTDPSYEQYF.

The chain joins TRBV20-1 to TRBJ2-2; 11 bases agree with TRBD1. The germline CDR1 and CDR2 sequences are DFQATT and SNEGSKA (reference sequence). V gave up 0 bases and J gave up 7 bases; unmatched junction bases: 7. This CDR3 is 16 amino acids long. The CDR3 DNA is TGCAGTGCTAGAGATCATGGACAGGGGGCTGTCGGGGAGCTGTTTTTT. Translation: CSARDHGQGAVGELFF.

The J gene is TRBJ2-4, the V gene TRBV7-2; a weak D match, TRBD2 (6 bases). Near its end, the DNA agrees better with TRBJ2-7, so the J call may be wrong. Germline V lookup: CDR1 SGHTA, CDR2 FQGNSA. The CDR3 contains 15 residues. The CDR3 loop reads CASSSPSLVGGEQYF. The CDR3 DNA reads TGTGCCAGCAGTTCGCCCTCTCTCGTCGGGGGCGAGCAGTACTTC.